Sequencing of this TCR beta chain was carried out in a study of CD8+ T cells in alopecia areata (dated by TCRdb to 2016 to 2018). Looking at the study overall: The treated patients, all with moderate-to-severe alopecia areata, were enrolled in an open-label pilot trial of oral tofacitinib given at 5 to 10 mg twice daily. Tofacitinib was given for 6 to 18 months, followed by 6 months of follow-up off drug to assess delayed response and recurrence. In both human patients and the C3H/HeJ mouse model, the study applied high-throughput TCRbeta sequencing to look at T cell clonal expansion in alopecia areata. In humans, TCRbeta sequencing was performed on scalp tissue and on sorted CD4+ and CD8+ peripheral blood T cells from healthy controls and from patients with patchy or totalis/universalis alopecia areata. Patients on tofacitinib were biopsied at baseline and after 4 and 24 weeks of treatment, and several of the patients also had a later scalp biopsy. Clonality in the scalp was compared among normal scalp (n=4), patchy alopecia areata scalp (n=8), and alopecia totalis/universalis scalp (n=8). RNA was extracted with the PAXgene miRNA kit for fixed scalp, the miRNeasy kit for PBMCs, and the RNeasy kit for mouse skin. TCRbeta CDR3 regions were amplified by immunoSEQ multiplex PCR with 35 Vbeta forward and 13 Jbeta reverse primers.

Counted from cysteine to phenylalanine, this CDR3 has 14 amino acids. The kept DNA is CDR3 alone, 42 bases in frame from the first base. The V end gives up 5 bases and the J end 8 bases, leaving 7 bases in the junction not matched to a gene. According to the germline V gene, CDR1 reads SGHTA and CDR2 reads FQGNSA. Notes on this clone: The antigen this receptor binds is unknown. It has no much larger one-base neighbor in the sample; base qualities were not kept.

What the authors observed across the whole study: Shared TCR sequences between patients were less evident than in mice, which may be partly attributable to HLA diversity in the patient population. Compared with normal scalp, lesional scalp, particularly in alopecia totalis/universalis, had higher clonality and more expanded CD8+ clones, which suggests antigenic drive. Scalp TCR repertoire analysis is complicated because resident alphabeta T cells in normal human skin are also sequenced, whereas mouse skin is dominated by gammadelta T cells.

According to the study, the label for this sample's time point signals: baseline before oral tofacitinib. From alopecia areata patients, peripheral blood was collected along with lesional scalp punch biopsies. PBMCs were separated by density centrifugation and stained for CD3, CD4 and CD8, after which CD4+ and CD8+ T cells were sorted on a FACSAria. Library prep was done by the immunoSEQ multiplex PCR assay. RNA was extracted from all samples and reverse transcribed into cDNA, which served as template for TCR sequencing. SuperScript III was used for first-strand cDNA synthesis, primed with a 2:1 mix of oligo-dT and random hexamers. Amplification bias was assessed with a synthetic immune receptor repertoire, and residual bias was removed computationally. The paper's processing steps were these. Raw reads were preprocessed to remove errors, and CDR3 was defined according to IMGT conventions as the region from the conserved cysteine to phenylalanine. Clonality was computed as 1 minus the Shannon entropy, with the entropy normalized by log2 of the number of productive unique TCRs. CD4 or CD8 identity of scalp clones was inferred by cross-referencing scalp TCRbeta sequences with sorted blood CD4 and CD8 repertoires. TCRdb obtained this table from immuneACCESS and retained in-frame rearrangements with V and J assigned. These tables miss some clones; where compared with another copy, unresolved V genes account for less than half of the shortfall, and the remainder is unexplained. For V, J and clone size, that table is used; D and trimming come from the DNA. The sample records fewer than 150,000 clones, roughly three fifths of which are singletons. The ten biggest clones cover less than 5.5% of the sample.

The receptor chain draws on TRBV7-2 and TRBJ1-4; 8 bases in the middle match TRBD1. Material: CD4+ T cells sorted from blood, obtained at week 0. The sequence was obtained from a human donor with alopecia areata. The DNA reads TGTGCCAGCAGCCGAGGGACAGGAAACGAAAAACTGTTTTTT. The translation is CASSRGTGNEKLFF.